The entry that follows covers one TCR beta chain sequence. A read error may produce the germline difference seen at one junction end. The data stem from a study of identical twins. There are 11 residues in the CDR3. Germline V gene data show CDR1 as SQVTM and CDR2 as ANQGSEA. TCRdb fed the 5' RACE reads into MiXCR, producing one record per CDR3 protein. The table shows about 260,000 distinct CDR3 sequences, with around 6.6% occurring only once. These same data were also listed under a study on yellow fever vaccine responses in identical twins. From that study: After vaccination, twins' T cell response reportedly seemed partly convergent, partly personalized.

Sequencing was carried out using memory (CD45RO+) T cells sorted from blood. The chain links TRBV29-1 to TRBJ2-4, with 8 bases matching TRBD2. The receptor was isolated from a woman aged 18-30 years in good health. The CDR3, as DNA: TGCAGCGTCGGCACTAGCGGAACCAGAGACTTC. Protein: CSVGTSGTRDF.